The clone carrying this T cell receptor beta chain was counted at least ten times. None of the patients had undergone chemotherapy or radiotherapy beforehand or had any other malignancy, and each showed node-negative status on CT and PET/CT. From genomic DNA, TCR beta CDR3 was amplified by two-round multiplex PCR. Gene-specific primers for each TRBV and TRBJ gene drove first-round PCR. The second round, a PCR step, used universal primers. TCRdb processed the multiplex PCR reads anew with MiXCR; each CDR3 protein has one entry. Among some 14,000 distinct CDR3 sequences listed, 31% were seen once. The entry originates in a study of prognosis after radiotherapy for stage I lung cancer. Study-level information: Histology showed adenocarcinoma in some twelve patients versus squamous cell carcinoma in seven.

This receptor was identified in a donor at least 50 years old with non-small cell lung cancer. Specimen: PBMCs, collected before or after stereotactic body radiation therapy (not recorded which).

The CDR3 nucleotides read TGTGCCAGCAGCGGGTACACAGATACGCAGTATTTT. As protein: CASSGYTDTQYF. The V gene is TRBV9, the J gene TRBJ2-3; D unclear. This CDR3 has 12 residues. The germline gives CDR1 SGDLS, CDR2 YYNGEE. The V end lost 3 bases, the J end lost 2 bases, and 4 bases lay between the germline ends.